This is a list of T cell receptor beta chains from one sample in a study of T cells after posttransplantation cyclophosphamide. Clones were read by immunoSEQ multiplex PCR, and TCRdb kept only the in-frame ones, dropping some. This sample carries roughly 18,000 clones, roughly 80% of them seen once, and the ten largest clones take 9.1%. What was sequenced was memory CD4+ T cells sorted from blood. The receptor source for this set is a man aged 30 to 45 in good health and a related stem cell transplant donor. CDR3s include the opening cysteine and the closing phenylalanine or tryptophan. A D gene is named only where the DNA matches it firmly. Only part of the rows carry a size: once, few, many, or a class if the clone is expanded.

d_gene	v_gene	len	j_gene	abundance	CDR3aa	CDR3nt
TRBD2	TRBV4-3	17	TRBJ2-3	-	CASSPYSGGASTDTQYF	TGCGCCAGCAGTCCTTATAGCGGGGGGGCTTCCACAGATACGCAGTATTTT
-	TRBV5-1	14	TRBJ2-2	-	CASRPQGSTGELFF	TGCGCCAGCAGGCCTCAGGGATCCACCGGGGAGCTGTTTTTT
TRBD1	TRBV6-4	14	TRBJ2-7	-	CASSEVDRGYEQYF	TGTGCCAGCAGTGAAGTCGACAGGGGCTACGAGCAGTACTTC
TRBD1	TRBV19	15	TRBJ2-7	-	CASSISGQGIYEQYF	TGTGCCAGTAGTATTTCCGGACAGGGTATTTACGAGCAGTACTTC
TRBD1	TRBV19	15	TRBJ1-5	-	CASDMTGWVDQPQHF	TGTGCCAGCGATATGACAGGGTGGGTTGATCAGCCCCAGCATTTT
-	TRBV6-1	12	TRBJ1-2	-	CASSPHSLGYTF	TGTGCCAGCAGTCCCCACTCGCTCGGCTACACCTTC
TRBD1	TRBV19	14	TRBJ1-4	-	CASSRTGGDEKLFF	TGTGCCAGTAGTAGGACAGGGGGCGATGAAAAACTGTTTTTT
TRBD1	TRBV4-2	15	TRBJ1-1	-	CASSQSAGGMTEAFF	TGTGCCAGCAGCCAATCCGCAGGGGGCATGACTGAAGCTTTCTTT
-	TRBV1	11	TRBJ1-2	-	CTSSQDRGYTF	TGCACCAGCAGCCAAGACAGGGGCTACACCTTC
TRBD1	TRBV10-3	13	TRBJ2-5	-	CAIRGNRGETQYF	TGTGCCATCAGAGGTAACAGGGGCGAGACCCAGTACTTC
-	TRBV5-8	16	TRBJ1-5	-	CASSLEVGVQGQPQHF	TGTGCCAGCAGCTTGGAGGTCGGGGTGCAGGGGCAGCCCCAGCATTTT
-	TRBV5-5	16	TRBJ1-3	-	CASSPGATRSGNTIYF	TGTGCCAGCAGCCCAGGGGCAACCCGCTCTGGAAACACCATATATTTT
-	TRBV9	15	TRBJ1-2	-	CASSGNRDWDYGYTF	TGTGCCAGCAGCGGGAACCGGGACTGGGACTATGGCTACACCTTC
TRBD2	TRBV5-1	16	TRBJ2-3	-	CASSQSSGGAIDTQYF	TGCGCCAGCAGCCAATCTAGCGGGGGGGCCATAGATACGCAGTATTTT
-	TRBV28	12	TRBJ1-5	-	CASSSSVEAQHF	TGTGCCAGCAGTTCGTCCGTAGAGGCCCAGCATTTT
TRBD2	TRBV9	16	TRBJ2-4	-	CASSVAPSGGAYIQYF	TGTGCCAGCAGCGTAGCTCCTAGCGGGGGGGCATACATTCAGTACTTC
-	TRBV10-1	17	TRBJ1-5	-	CASSESRLRGSNQPQHF	TGCGCCAGCAGTGAGTCGAGGTTACGGGGTAGCAATCAGCCCCAGCATTTT
-	TRBV5-1	13	TRBJ1-1	-	CASSPPVNTEAFF	TGCGCCAGCTCCCCCCCAGTGAACACTGAAGCTTTCTTT
-	TRBV4-3	15	TRBJ2-7	-	CASSQAPGSYYEQYF	TGCGCCAGCAGCCAGGCCCCGGGATCTTACTACGAGCAGTACTTC
TRBD1	TRBV19	14	TRBJ1-1	-	CASSVFTGVTEAFF	TGTGCCAGTAGTGTCTTTACAGGGGTAACTGAAGCTTTCTTT
TRBD1	TRBV11-3	19	TRBJ1-5	-	CASSSTTPGQGACNQPQHF	TGTGCCAGCAGCTCCACGACTCCCGGACAGGGGGCTTGCAATCAGCCCCAGCATTTT
-	TRBV28	13	TRBJ2-1	-	CASSLGGGYEQFF	TGTGCCAGCAGTTTGGGTGGGGGCTATGAGCAGTTCTTC
TRBD2	TRBV28	16	TRBJ2-2	-	CASSPVGGVHTGELFF	TGTGCCAGCAGCCCCGTCGGGGGGGTACATACCGGGGAGCTGTTTTTT
TRBD2	TRBV7-2	16	TRBJ2-5	-	CASSSGTSGARETQYF	TGTGCCAGCAGCTCCGGGACTAGCGGGGCCAGGGAGACCCAGTACTTC
-	TRBV11-3	15	TRBJ2-5	-	CASSLVFGDQETQYF	TGTGCCAGCAGCTTAGTATTCGGTGACCAAGAGACCCAGTACTTC
-	TRBV29-1	12	TRBJ2-3	once	CSVSGRADTQYF	TGCAGCGTCTCCGGGCGGGCAGATACGCAGTATTTT
-	TRBV9	17	TRBJ2-2	-	CASSVGKSAANTGELFF	TGTGCCAGCAGCGTAGGCAAGTCGGCGGCCAACACCGGGGAGCTGTTTTTT
TRBD1	TRBV7-8	14	TRBJ1-2	once	CASSLDDRVYGYTF	TGTGCCAGCAGCTTAGATGACAGGGTCTATGGCTACACCTTC
-	TRBV10-2	14	TRBJ1-5	-	CASSESYSNQPQHF	TGCGCCAGCAGTGAGAGCTATAGCAATCAGCCCCAGCATTTT
TRBD2	TRBV7-2	16	TRBJ2-7	-	CASSLGTLAGGDEQYF	TGTGCCAGCAGCTTAGGGACGCTAGCGGGGGGAGACGAGCAGTACTTC
TRBD1	TRBV18	11	TRBJ1-1	-	CASSLQGEAFF	TGTGCCAGCTCTCTACAGGGGGAGGCTTTCTTT
-	TRBV6-6	12	TRBJ2-7	-	CASSFQGYEQYF	TGTGCCAGCAGTTTTCAGGGGTACGAGCAGTACTTC
TRBD1	TRBV15	14	TRBJ1-5	-	CATTPGTGGLPQHF	TGTGCCACCACCCCGGGGACAGGGGGCCTGCCCCAGCATTTT
-	TRBV19	12	TRBJ1-5	-	CASSEIYQPQHF	TGTGCCAGTAGTGAGATTTATCAGCCCCAGCATTTT
TRBD1	TRBV7-3	15	TRBJ2-5	-	CASSPRTGGAETQYF	TGTGCCAGCAGCCCTAGGACAGGGGGCGCGGAGACCCAGTACTTC
-	TRBV29-1	13	TRBJ2-1	once	CSGAGDSYNEQFF	TGCAGCGGCGCCGGAGACTCCTACAATGAGCAGTTCTTC
TRBD2	TRBV9	16	TRBJ2-1	-	CASSDQAGAYINEQFF	TGTGCCAGCAGCGACCAAGCGGGGGCCTATATTAATGAGCAGTTCTTC
-	TRBV9	15	TRBJ1-6	few	CASSRLQGTNSPLHF	TGTGCCAGCAGCAGACTACAGGGTACTAATTCACCCCTCCACTTT
-	TRBV19	13	TRBJ1-1	-	CASSMQGNTEAFF	TGTGCCAGTAGTATGCAGGGGAACACTGAAGCTTTCTTT
TRBD1	TRBV7-3	15	TRBJ2-1	-	CASSSYRGPYNEQFF	TGTGCCAGCAGCTCTTACAGGGGGCCCTACAATGAGCAGTTCTTC
-	TRBV7-3	16	TRBJ2-3	-	CASSSKRAGTIGTQYF	TGTGCCAGCAGCTCCAAGCGGGCGGGGACGATCGGTACGCAGTATTTT
-	TRBV6-1	13	TRBJ2-6	-	CASSYQGMYVLTF	TGTGCCAGCAGTTATCAGGGGATGTACGTCCTGACTTTC
TRBD2	TRBV19	13	TRBJ2-3	-	CASSQGLADTQYF	TGTGCCAGTAGTCAGGGACTAGCAGATACGCAGTATTTT
-	TRBV7-3	16	TRBJ2-1	-	CASSPVGRGYDNEQFF	TGTGCCAGCAGCCCCGTGGGCCGGGGGTATGACAATGAGCAGTTCTTC
-	TRBV28	12	TRBJ1-6	once	CASSLENSPLHF	TGTGCCAGCAGTTTAGAGAATTCACCCCTCCACTTT
-	TRBV5-1	14	TRBJ2-1	-	CASSLAQLYNEQFF	TGCGCCAGCAGCTTGGCCCAACTATACAATGAGCAGTTCTTC
-	TRBV7-8	14	TRBJ1-2	-	CASSLALNNYGYTF	TGTGCCAGCAGCTTAGCGTTAAATAACTATGGCTACACCTTC
TRBD1	TRBV6-5	15	TRBJ1-6	-	CASRRETGGPSPLHF	TGTGCCAGCAGAAGGGAGACAGGGGGCCCTTCACCCCTCCACTTT
TRBD1	TRBV19	18	TRBJ2-1	-	CASSIRRAFGQGVNEQFF	TGTGCCAGTAGTATCCGGCGGGCCTTCGGACAGGGGGTCAATGAGCAGTTCTTC
-	TRBV5-4	15	TRBJ2-1	-	CASSSRTSSYNEQFF	TGTGCCAGCAGCTCACGGACATCCTCCTACAATGAGCAGTTCTTC
TRBD2	TRBV10-3	18	TRBJ2-1	-	CAIRMTSGGGSSYNEQFF	TGTGCCATCAGAATGACTAGCGGGGGCGGCAGCTCCTACAATGAGCAGTTCTTC
TRBD1	TRBV29-1	13	TRBJ1-5	-	CSVFEGADQPQHF	TGCAGCGTTTTCGAGGGGGCGGATCAGCCCCAGCATTTT
-	TRBV18	14	TRBJ1-2	few	CASSALDRIDGYTF	TGTGCCAGCTCAGCTCTCGACAGGATAGATGGCTACACCTTC
-	TRBV5-1	15	TRBJ1-5	-	CASSLNGEYFQPQHF	TGCGCCAGCAGCTTGAACGGAGAATACTTTCAGCCCCAGCATTTT
TRBD2	TRBV5-4	14	TRBJ2-1	-	CASSLLAGRNEQFF	TGTGCCAGCAGCTTGCTAGCGGGGCGGAATGAGCAGTTCTTC
TRBD1	TRBV6-1	15	TRBJ1-1	-	CACRGDRGRKGEAFF	TGTGCCTGCCGCGGGGACAGGGGGCGAAAGGGGGAAGCTTTCTTT
-	TRBV28	15	TRBJ1-5	-	CASGPGMGTNQPQHF	TGTGCCAGCGGCCCGGGGATGGGGACTAATCAGCCCCAGCATTTT
-	TRBV27	13	TRBJ2-3	-	CASSRDSTDTQYF	TGTGCCAGCAGCCGGGACTCAACAGATACGCAGTATTTT
TRBD1	TRBV2	16	TRBJ1-1	few	CASSEIGQGLSTEAFF	TGTGCCAGCAGTGAAATCGGACAGGGCTTGAGCACTGAAGCTTTCTTT